A selection of T cell receptor beta chains follows, all from one sample in a study of blood T cell repertoires in COVID-19. Generated by immunoSEQ multiplex PCR, the TCRdb table keeps only in-frame clones and is missing some. Here the sample spans roughly 80,000 clones, roughly four fifths being singletons. Sequencing was done on a sample of peripheral blood. The receptors here all came from a human donor in a cohort sampled during active COVID-19. Both conserved end residues are trimmed from each CDR3. A D gene is named only where the DNA matches it firmly.

J	V	D	CDR3
TRBJ2-7	TRBV28	-	ASRTEPYEQY
TRBJ2-6	TRBV6-6	-	ASSPRARGQSSGANVLT
TRBJ1-5	TRBV3-1/TRBV3-2	TRBD1	ASSPGQGFWSNQPQH
TRBJ1-1	TRBV19	-	ASSIQGGVTEAF
TRBJ1-4	TRBV5-3	TRBD1	ARSSNSVEDRGCLEKLF
TRBJ2-2	TRBV28	TRBD2	ASYPGGANTGELF
TRBJ1-6	TRBV10-3	TRBD1	AIRQGAGLNSPLH
TRBJ2-2	TRBV7-2	-	ASSLDYLKNTGELF
TRBJ1-5	TRBV28	-	ASSELGGNQPQH
TRBJ1-4	TRBV19	-	ASSPGGAVEKLF
TRBJ2-1	TRBV5-1	-	ASSLGAGWNEQF
TRBJ1-2	TRBV19	TRBD1	ASRQGQGVIYGYT
TRBJ1-4	TRBV6-5	-	ASSLNEDSRGKLF
TRBJ1-2	TRBV19	-	ASSIPRYGYT
TRBJ1-1	TRBV5-1	-	ASSLSPGNGNTEAF
TRBJ2-7	TRBV2	TRBD2	ASRSGGLKEQY
TRBJ2-7	TRBV28	-	ASSLTGNYEQY
TRBJ2-1	TRBV7-2	TRBD1	ASSLATGRGYNEQF
TRBJ2-7	TRBV19	-	ARPSTRYEQY
TRBJ2-7	TRBV4-1	-	ASSHASTGRYEQY
TRBJ1-4	TRBV28	TRBD1	ASRPRDRLNEKLF
TRBJ1-5	TRBV30	TRBD1	AWGGTGDQPQH
TRBJ2-3	TRBV7-9	-	ASSPRSADTQY
TRBJ1-2	TRBV11-2	TRBD1	ASTENRDRGRYGYT
TRBJ2-3	TRBV7-3	TRBD2	ASSLGLERFTDTQY
TRBJ2-7	TRBV20-1	TRBD2	SASPSGETYEQY
TRBJ2-3	TRBV21-1	-	ASSTAGGTDTQY
TRBJ1-1	TRBV7-2	-	ASSLGATMATEAF
TRBJ2-7	TRBV27	TRBD1	ASSFRLRQGVNEQY
TRBJ2-1	TRBV4-1	TRBD2	ASSQGAGSTYNEQF
TRBJ1-5	TRBV30	TRBD1	AWSKGAIQPQH
TRBJ2-1	TRBV5-1	-	ASSRTLNEQF
TRBJ1-4	TRBV24-1	TRBD1	ATAKSVGQVPTNEKLF
TRBJ1-3	TRBV28	-	ASSLSGINTIY
TRBJ2-3	TRBV14	-	ASSLNLRAGTQY
TRBJ1-2	TRBV5-1	TRBD1	ASSLVDRASNYGYT
TRBJ1-4	TRBV28	-	ASSLPGLSNEKLF
TRBJ1-4	TRBV6-1	-	ASSEAAGYATNEKLF
TRBJ1-5	TRBV7-9	-	ASSHGGAHQPQH
TRBJ2-7	TRBV7-6	-	ASSAGAGSYEQY
TRBJ2-7	TRBV20-1	TRBD2	SASPPSGGNYEQY
TRBJ1-1	TRBV19	-	ASSYRVGTEAF
TRBJ1-4	TRBV5-1	-	ASSQWGVPINEKLF
TRBJ2-7	TRBV4-1	-	ASSQGTDYEQY
TRBJ2-3	TRBV10-1	TRBD2	ASGTSLDTQY
TRBJ1-5	TRBV3-1/TRBV3-2	TRBD1	ASSQTGGNQPQH
TRBJ2-1	TRBV7-6	TRBD1	ASSLEPLVHRGSYNEQF
TRBJ2-3	TRBV3-1/TRBV3-2	TRBD2	ASSQPGLAGTDTQY
TRBJ2-5	TRBV14	-	ASSLLRVMETQY
TRBJ2-5	TRBV5-1	TRBD2	ASSSFGGALVETQY
TRBJ1-2	TRBV28	TRBD1	ASSSTGTGYGYT
TRBJ2-1	TRBV2	TRBD2	ASSPRSGGGREQF
TRBJ1-1	TRBV9	-	ASSVVTGGEAF